This TCR beta chain was obtained from a study of T cell responses to AZD1222 COVID-19 vaccine. Study results and caveats: It should be noted that donors were predominantly white British and more often female, and clonal diversity was possibly underestimated. Vaccine-associated CD4 TCRs spanned spike, dominant at 160-218 and 743-854. Increased Spike-specific TCR breadth and depth were observed after two AZD1222 doses. Without day 14 samples, only post-peak T cell repertoires were studied.

The V end lost 6 bases, the J end lost 3 bases, and 9 bases lay between the germline ends. Germline loops: CDR1 LGHDT, CDR2 YNNKEL (reference sequence). The CDR3 runs to 13 residues. This clone was counted a single time. Its antigen remains unidentified. Here immunoSEQ multiplex PCR was the method, and the copy in TCRdb shows in-frame clones only, minus some. Of roughly 85,000 clones listed, 88% are singletons. The specimen comprised peripheral blood, sampled on day 0 of MenACWY control vaccination. This rearrangement joins TRBV3-1 (or the pseudogene TRBV3-2) to TRBJ2-1; maybe TRBD2 (5 bases). The receptor's source is an adult in good health. The chain's CDR3 is CASRAANYNEQFF. CDR3 bases: TGTGCCAGCAGAGCGGCGAACTACAATGAGCAGTTCTTC.